This entry is about one TCR beta chain. The antigen remains unidentified. It was the library that attached unique molecular identifiers to individual cDNA molecules. TCRdb called the RACE reads again in MiXCR, with one record for every CDR3 protein. The repertoire has 150,000 to 200,000 distinct CDR3 sequences, 20% to 25% of them found once; the top ten carry 2.5%. The V gene's germline CDR1 is GTSNPN and CDR2 SVGIG (reference sequence). Trimming took 7 bases from V and 4 from J; bases not matched to a gene: 10. The CDR3 runs 14 residues. The sample is drawn from a study of human T cells and chemical hapten exposure. In the study overall: Mainly, slight library volume differences in the pool made TCR yields vary. Whole-study findings and limits: It should be noted that donors had alopecia, so their immune response may differ from healthy people's.

Documented time point: patch test 3, about 24 weeks after DPC sensitization. Treatment defined: therapeutic diphenylcyclopropenone sensitization with weekly scalp DPC. The receptor was derived from a woman between 40 and 50 years old with alopecia areata. Some clones in this sample may be carry-over from other donors' samples. The material sequenced was whole blood, taken in connection with sensitization to the hapten diphenylcyclopropenone (DPC). The J gene is TRBJ2-1, the V gene TRBV30, with 7 bases aligning to TRBD1. CDR3: CASHGDSRYNEQFF. As DNA, the CDR3 is TGTGCCTCGCACGGGGACAGTAGATACAATGAGCAGTTCTTC.